This T cell receptor beta chain came from a study of identifying expanded T cells in peripheral blood. Findings of the study overall: Over around two and four weeks, about 15 and 18 clones changed, versus around 1.3 between replicates.

In regard to this clone: Its matching antigen is unknown.

The method was immunoSEQ multiplex PCR; TCRdb's version includes in-frame clones alone and lacks a portion of them. This sample has about 90,000 clones, with approximately 88% found just once. This CDR3 has 14 residues. The V end lost 0 bases, the J end lost 8 bases, and 11 bases lay between the germline ends. CDR1 is SGHKS and CDR2 is YYEKEE in the germline V gene (reference sequence). The receptor's source is a person between 18 and 75 years old in good health. The chain combines TRBV5-5 with TRBJ1-4; maybe TRBD1 (6 bases). What was sequenced was blood. CDR3 protein: CASSLAGQGEKLFF. DNA of the CDR3: TGTGCCAGCAGCTTGGCCGGGCAGGGGGAAAAACTGTTTTTT.